One sample yielded the 25 T cell receptor beta chains listed below, sequenced in a study of cytomegalovirus exposure and HLA in healthy donors. Primers included in the PCR were 60 Vbeta and 13 Jbeta primers. The protocol was immunoSEQ multiplex PCR, while the TCRdb copy is restricted to in-frame clones and leaves out a portion. The profile shows 110,000 to 150,000 clones, about 79% of them singletons. Sequencing was performed on PBMCs. The receptors derive from a man in his forties in good health and CMV-seropositive.

The chain's CDR3 is CASSVQGPPSSYEQYF. The CDR3 DNA reads as TGTGCCAGTAGTGTACAGGGTCCTCCTAGCTCCTACGAGCAGTACTTC. The J gene is TRBJ2-7, the V gene TRBV19; D possibly corresponds to TRBD1 (6 bases). CDR1 and CDR2 from the germline V gene are LNHDA and SQIVND (reference sequence). The CDR3 loop spans 16 amino acids. Trimming pared 5 bases from V and 0 bases from J, leaving 17 bases between.

The chain has TRBV2 and TRBJ2-5, with TRBD1 matching over 8 bases. The CDR3 is 14 residues long. V lost 1 base to trimming and J lost 6 bases; unmatched junction nucleotides: 4. From germline, CDR1 is SNHLY and CDR2 FYNNEI. The CDR3: CASSEGTGWQTQYF. In DNA form, the CDR3 reads TGTGCCAGCAGTGAAGGGACAGGGTGGCAGACCCAGTACTTC.

This sequence joins TRBV6-6 and TRBJ2-7; D remains unclear. CDR1 and CDR2 (germline): MNHNY, SVGAGI (reference sequence). The V gene lost 8 bases and the J gene lost 0 bases, with 14 bases spanning the gap. This CDR3 region has 14 residues. CDR3 in amino acids: CASSGSSLSYEQYF. For the CDR3, the DNA is TGTGCCAGCTCCGGGTCGAGTCTCTCCTACGAGCAGTACTTC.

The sample holds one count of this clone. The chain combines TRBV5-1 with TRBJ2-1; 9 bases agree with TRBD2. Germline CDR1 SGHRS, CDR2 YFSETQ. CDR3 length: 15 residues. V trimming: 0 bases; J trimming: 8 bases; junction bases outside the gene matches: 6. CDR3 residues: CASSLVGGRADEQFF. CDR3 sequence (DNA): TGCGCCAGCAGCTTGGTTGGCGGGAGGGCGGATGAGCAGTTCTTC. Based on the CDR3 plus reference TRBV5-1 and TRBJ2-1, the full variable domain is KAGVTQTPRYLIKTRGQQVTLSCSPISGHRSVSWYQQTPGQGLQFLFEYFSETQRNKGNFPGRFSGRQFSNSRSEMNVSTLELGDSALYLCASSLVGGRADEQFFGPGTRLTVL.

This rearrangement joins TRBV19 to TRBJ1-1, with D perhaps matching TRBD1 (6 bases). V was shortened by 5 bases and J by 1 base, with 14 bases between the two germline ends. The CDR3 has 15 amino acids. Looked up from germline, CDR1 is LNHDA and CDR2 is SQIVND (reference sequence). The CDR3 loop is CASSVQGRGNTEAFF. As DNA, the CDR3 is TGTGCCAGTAGTGTCCAGGGGAGAGGGAACACTGAAGCTTTCTTT.

The chain has TRBV7-8 and TRBJ2-5, with a weak D call TRBD2 (6 bases). The CDR3 runs to 14 residues. The V gene lost 5 bases and the J gene lost 1 base, with 11 bases spanning the gap. Looked up from germline, CDR1 is SGHVS and CDR2 is FQNEAQ. The CDR3 protein is CASSRGRPQETQYF. The CDR3 DNA is TGTGCCAGCAGCCGGGGGAGGCCCCAAGAGACCCAGTACTTC.

V is TRBV7-9 and J is TRBJ2-1, with D maybe TRBD1 (6 bases). Germline lookup yields CDR1 SEHNR and CDR2 FQNEAQ (reference sequence). Trimming took 0 bases from V and 5 from J, leaving 8 bases between them. The length of the CDR3 is 14 residues. DNA for the CDR3: TGTGCCAGCAGCTTAGCACAGGGAAACAATGAGCAGTTCTTC. This sequence encodes CASSLAQGNNEQFF. Full variable domain (remainder filled in from reference TRBV7-9 and TRBJ2-1): DTGVSQNPRHKITKRGQNVTFRCDPISEHNRLYWYRQTLGQGPEFLTYFQNEAQLEKSRLLSDRFSAERPKGSFSTLEIQRTEQGDSAMYLCASSLAQGNNEQFFGPGTRLTVL.

This rearrangement joins TRBV30 to TRBJ1-5; D is unresolved. Germline V gives CDR1 GTSNPN, CDR2 SVGIG (reference sequence). The CDR3 runs to 12 residues. The V and J ends lost 0 bases and 9 bases respectively, with 9 bases between them. The CDR3 coding sequence is TGTGCCTGGAGTGTAAGCGGTTCGCCCCAGCATTTT. Amino acid sequence: CAWSVSGSPQHF.

The chain is built from TRBV4-1 and TRBJ1-3; D gene ambiguous. In germline, CDR1 is MGHRA, CDR2 YSYEKL. The V end was cut by 3 bases, the J end by 3 bases, with 6 bases between. The length of the CDR3 is 13 residues. The CDR3 protein is CASSQGDGNTIYF. The CDR3 DNA reads as TGCGCCAGCAGCCAGGGAGATGGAAACACCATATATTTT.

This clone was detected only once. This chain links TRBV6-1 with TRBJ2-7; D is uncertain. CDR1 MNHNS and CDR2 SASEGT come from the germline V gene. V lost 2 bases, J lost 1 base, and 3 bases lay in between. This CDR3 region has 12 residues. This CDR3 is CASSEPSYEQYF. The CDR3 nucleotides are TGTGCCAGCAGTGAACCGTCCTACGAGCAGTACTTC.

The rearrangement uses TRBV5-4 and TRBJ2-5; 7 bases align to TRBD2. Germline values: CDR1 SGHNT, CDR2 YYREEE (reference sequence). CDR3 length: 13 residues. V lost 10 bases and J lost 4; bases outside the gene matches: 10. As DNA, the CDR3 is TGTGCCGCTAGCGGTAGGGTTGGAGAGACCCAGTACTTC. Translated: CAASGRVGETQYF.

The sample holds a few counts of this clone. The J gene is TRBJ2-3, the V gene TRBV9, with D perhaps TRBD2 (5 bases). Germline CDR1 reads SGDLS; CDR2 reads YYNGEE. The CDR3 is 14 amino acids. The V and J ends lost 1 base and 10 bases respectively, with 16 bases between them. CDR3 loop: CASSVSQRLSPQYF. DNA for the CDR3: TGTGCCAGCAGCGTATCCCAGAGACTATCTCCGCAGTATTTT.

V and J are TRBV11-2 and TRBJ2-2; maybe TRBD2 (5 bases). Looked up from germline, CDR1 is SGHAT and CDR2 is FQNNGV. This CDR3 has 13 residues. Trimming cost V 5 bases and J 7 bases, with 11 bases left between them. The CDR3 spells CASSVTEGGELFF. Here the CDR3 DNA reads TGTGCCAGCAGCGTAACAGAGGGCGGGGAGCTGTTTTTT.

V gene TRBV5-1 combines with J gene TRBJ2-4; the D gene is possibly TRBD1 (6 bases). V was shortened by 4 bases and J by 0 bases, with 17 bases between the two germline ends. This CDR3 spans 17 amino acids. Germline CDR1 SGHRS, CDR2 YFSETQ. The CDR3 is CASSPGDNSVAKNIQYF. DNA for the CDR3: TGCGCCAGCAGCCCAGGGGACAACTCCGTAGCCAAAAACATTCAGTACTTC.

This chain uses TRBV13 with TRBJ2-5; 12 nucleotides match TRBD2. CDR3 size: 17 residues. V trimming: 4 bases; J trimming: 5 bases; junction bases outside the gene matches: 11. Per germline, CDR1 PRHDT and CDR2 FYEKMQ (reference sequence). This CDR3 reads CASSYLAGGRKGETQYF. For the CDR3, the DNA is TGTGCCAGCAGCTATCTAGCGGGAGGGAGGAAGGGGGAGACCCAGTACTTC. Full variable domain (missing parts from reference TRBV13 and TRBJ2-5): AAGVIQSPRHLIKEKRETATLKCYPIPRHDTVYWYQQGPGQDPQFLISFYEKMQSDKGSIPDRFSAQQFSDYHSELNMSSLELGDSALYFCASSYLAGGRKGETQYFGPGTRLLVL.

This chain joins TRBV27 and TRBJ2-7; 10 bases fit TRBD1. Germline-derived CDR1 and CDR2 are MNHEY and SMNVEV (reference sequence). This CDR3 has 18 amino acids. Unmatched junction bases numbered 14, after V lost 5 bases and J lost 1 base. In DNA, the CDR3 is TGTGCCAGCAGTCTCGCACCGTTGGGACAGGGGATTTCCTACGAGCAGTACTTC. Residues: CASSLAPLGQGISYEQYF.

In this sample, this clone turned up a few times. The rearrangement uses TRBV18 and TRBJ2-5; D possibly corresponds to TRBD1 (6 bases). CDR3 size: 13 residues. The V gene's germline CDR1 is KGHSH and CDR2 LQKENI. V shed 2 bases and J shed 6 bases, with 10 bases lying between them. The CDR3 is CASSPGGPKTQYF. CDR3 DNA sequence: TGTGCCAGCTCACCAGGGGGCCCAAAGACCCAGTACTTC.

The chain couples TRBV7-6 to TRBJ2-7, with TRBD1 matching 9 bases. The CDR3 contains 15 residues. Germline V gene data show CDR1 as SGHVS and CDR2 as FNYEAQ. V gave up 1 base and J gave up 3 bases; unmatched junction bases: 4. The CDR3 region has the DNA TGTGCCAGCAGCTTAGAGGGACAGGGAAGCTACGAGCAGTACTTC. Translated, it gives CASSLEGQGSYEQYF.

This rearrangement joins TRBV7-9 to TRBJ2-7, with a tentative D call TRBD1 (5 bases). CDR3 length equals 14 residues. V dropped 2 bases and J dropped 9 bases, with 17 bases sitting between them. CDR1 is SEHNR, CDR2 FQNEAQ, per germline (reference sequence). The CDR3 loop is CASSLTAGPLGQYF. The CDR3 DNA reads as TGTGCCAGCAGCTTAACGGCAGGGCCTTTAGGGCAGTACTTC. The whole variable domain, remainder taken from reference TRBV7-9 and TRBJ2-7, is DTGVSQNPRHKITKRGQNVTFRCDPISEHNRLYWYRQTLGQGPEFLTYFQNEAQLEKSRLLSDRFSAERPKGSFSTLEIQRTEQGDSAMYLCASSLTAGPLGQYFGPGTRLTVT.

The chain couples TRBV11-2 to TRBJ2-7, with 7 bases aligning to TRBD2. This CDR3 is built from 15 residues. V was pared by 0 bases and J by 2 bases, with 4 bases of the junction left unmatched. CDR1 SGHAT and CDR2 FQNNGV come from the germline V gene. The chain's CDR3 is CASSLEGGVAYEQYF. The CDR3 DNA reads as TGTGCCAGCAGCTTAGAGGGGGGGGTCGCCTACGAGCAGTACTTC.

The CDR3 here is CSVTGQGGTEAFF. CDR3 nucleotide sequence: TGCAGCGTTACCGGACAGGGCGGCACTGAAGCTTTCTTT. The chain recombines TRBV29-1 with TRBJ1-1; 8 positions agree with TRBD1. Germline lookup yields CDR1 SQVTM and CDR2 ANQGSEA. The CDR3 sequence is 13 residues long. V shed 5 bases and J 4 bases; nucleotides not matched to a gene: 6.

This clone was counted between two and nine times. Written as DNA, the CDR3 is TGTGCCAGCAGCTTATATTTAAGGACAGGGGCTCAGCCCCAGCATTTT. Protein sequence: CASSLYLRTGAQPQHF. The rearrangement uses TRBV7-9 and TRBJ1-5, with 9 bases identical to TRBD1. This CDR3 region has 16 residues. The germline V gene encodes CDR1 SEHNR and CDR2 FQNEAQ (reference sequence). The J segment lost 6 bases and the V segment lost 2 bases, leaving 8 bases of the junction unmatched.

V gene TRBV7-9 combines with J gene TRBJ1-1; no reliable D call. Trimming took 1 base from V and 9 from J, leaving 9 bases between them. Per germline, CDR1 SEHNR and CDR2 FQNEAQ (reference sequence). There are 12 residues in the CDR3. CDR3 loop: CASSLDGAKAFF. CDR3 DNA: TGTGCCAGCAGCTTAGATGGAGCCAAAGCTTTCTTT.

In this sample, this clone turned up once. J is TRBJ2-1 and V is TRBV7-3; 12 bases match TRBD2. From germline, CDR1 is SGHTA and CDR2 FQGTGA. The CDR3 is 15 amino acids. V shed 4 bases and J 12 bases; nucleotides not matched to a gene: 10. CDR3 residues: CASSSTSGRSQGQFF. In DNA, the CDR3 is TGTGCCAGCAGCTCCACTAGCGGGAGGTCCCAGGGGCAGTTCTTC.

The chain employs TRBV15 and TRBJ1-5; a weak D match, TRBD1 (6 bases). V lost 0 bases, J lost 10 bases, and 10 bases lay in between. The germline CDR1 and CDR2 sequences are LNHNV and YYDKDF (reference sequence). The CDR3 is made up of 13 amino acids. Written as DNA, the CDR3 is TGTGCCACCAGCAGAGATAAGACAGGCCCCCAGCATTTT. The encoded protein is CATSRDKTGPQHF.